Listed here are 10 T cell receptor beta chains from one sample, sequenced in a study of T cell repertoires in cytomegalovirus infection. These TCRs' antigens remain unknown. TCRdb processed the reads anew with MiXCR; each CDR3 protein has one entry. There are around 300,000 distinct CDR3 sequences in the sample; about 25% occur only once, and 13% lies in the top ten. The sample consisted of cultured PBMCs, taken from culture after CMV antigen stimulation. These receptors all stem from a human donor in good health (CMV status not recorded). Some clones in this sample may be carry-over from other donors' samples.

This chain links TRBV19 with TRBJ2-7, with 9 bases identical to TRBD2. Trimming at V came to 5 bases and at J to 3 bases, leaving 8 bases not matched to a gene. The CDR3 loop spans 15 amino acids. Germline CDR1 and CDR2: LNHDA and SQIVND (reference sequence). CDR3 coding DNA: TGTGCCAGTAGTCGTGGCGGGAGGGTCCGCTACGAGCAGTACGTC. Translation: CASSRGGRVRYEQYV.

Ten or more counts support this clonotype. J is TRBJ2-7 and V is TRBV28; 7 bases are a match to TRBD1. V was clipped by 6 bases and J by 6 bases; unmatched bases: 5. The CDR3 is made up of 12 amino acids. Germline values: CDR1 MDHEN, CDR2 SYDVKM. DNA of the CDR3: TGTGCCAGCAGCGGACAGGTGTCCGAGCAGTACTTC. Encoded protein: CASSGQVSEQYF.

This clonotype showed up just a few times. The chain links TRBV7-2 to TRBJ1-1, with D unclear. V lost 5 bases and J 0 bases, leaving 13 bases between the germline ends. The CDR3 is 15 amino acids. From germline, CDR1 is SGHTA and CDR2 FQGNSA. The CDR3 loop reads CASSPHRSMNTEAFF. The CDR3 DNA is TGTGCCAGCAGCCCCCATAGGTCTATGAACACTGAAGCTTTCTTT.

The table lists this clonotype with many counts. The chain recombines TRBV6-6 with TRBJ2-5; no clear D. Germline loops: CDR1 MNHNY, CDR2 SVGAGI (reference sequence). This CDR3 is 12 amino acids long. V shed 2 bases and J shed 0 bases, with 1 base lying between them. CDR3 residues: CASSYNQETQYF. DNA for the CDR3: TGTGCCAGCAGTTACAACCAAGAGACCCAGTACTTC.

This clonotype was counted only a few times. The chain employs TRBV15 and TRBJ2-5; D remains unclear. Per germline, CDR1 LNHNV and CDR2 YYDKDF (reference sequence). The CDR3 sequence is 13 residues long. Trimming took 0 bases from V and 5 from J, leaving 7 bases between them. CDR3 nucleotide sequence: TGTGCCACCAGCAGAGATTTGGCGGAGACCCAGTACTTC. This gives the protein CATSRDLAETQYF.

The V call is TRBV9, the J call TRBJ2-3; no definite D call. Germline-derived CDR1 and CDR2 are SGDLS and YYNGEE. The CDR3 has 16 residues. Trimming took off 0 bases at V and 0 bases at J, with 11 bases between the two ends. This CDR3 is CASSVGWSSSTDTQYF. CDR3 in DNA: TGTGCCAGCAGCGTAGGATGGAGCTCTAGCACAGATACGCAGTATTTT.

The V gene is TRBV7-2, the J gene TRBJ1-3, with D hard to call. This CDR3 comprises 15 residues. Germline V gene sequence: CDR1 SGHTA, CDR2 FQGNSA. V was clipped by 6 bases and J by 1 base, with 13 bases between them. DNA of the CDR3: TGTGCCAGCAGAGGAGGTTCCGCATCTGGAAACACCATATATTTT. Its protein product is CASRGGSASGNTIYF.

This chain connects TRBV28 to TRBJ1-2; possibly TRBD1 for D (6 bases). Germline CDR1 reads MDHEN; CDR2 reads SYDVKM. CDR3 size: 14 residues. V gave up 5 bases and J gave up 3 bases, with 13 bases separating them. The CDR3 sequence: CASSPGDSYYGYTF. CDR3 DNA: TGTGCCAGCAGTCCAGGGGACTCCTACTATGGCTACACCTTC.

The rearrangement joins TRBV19 to TRBJ2-7, with TRBD1 matching 8 bases. V dropped 6 bases and J dropped 2; count of bases not matched to a gene: 12. Germline assignment: CDR1 LNHDA and CDR2 SQIVND (reference sequence). The length of the CDR3 is 16 residues. The CDR3 here is CASSPRLGTGAYEQYF. For the CDR3, the DNA is TGTGCCAGTAGCCCACGCCTCGGGACAGGCGCCTACGAGCAGTACTTC.

This clonotype was counted only a few times. This sequence joins TRBV7-9 and TRBJ1-1; D is unclear. V lost 3 bases and J lost 6, with 11 bases in between. The length of the CDR3 is 13 residues. Per the germline V gene, CDR1 is SEHNR and CDR2 is FQNEAQ (reference sequence). CDR3: CASSFGPGAEAFF. The CDR3 coding sequence is TGTGCCAGCAGCTTTGGGCCAGGTGCTGAAGCTTTCTTT.